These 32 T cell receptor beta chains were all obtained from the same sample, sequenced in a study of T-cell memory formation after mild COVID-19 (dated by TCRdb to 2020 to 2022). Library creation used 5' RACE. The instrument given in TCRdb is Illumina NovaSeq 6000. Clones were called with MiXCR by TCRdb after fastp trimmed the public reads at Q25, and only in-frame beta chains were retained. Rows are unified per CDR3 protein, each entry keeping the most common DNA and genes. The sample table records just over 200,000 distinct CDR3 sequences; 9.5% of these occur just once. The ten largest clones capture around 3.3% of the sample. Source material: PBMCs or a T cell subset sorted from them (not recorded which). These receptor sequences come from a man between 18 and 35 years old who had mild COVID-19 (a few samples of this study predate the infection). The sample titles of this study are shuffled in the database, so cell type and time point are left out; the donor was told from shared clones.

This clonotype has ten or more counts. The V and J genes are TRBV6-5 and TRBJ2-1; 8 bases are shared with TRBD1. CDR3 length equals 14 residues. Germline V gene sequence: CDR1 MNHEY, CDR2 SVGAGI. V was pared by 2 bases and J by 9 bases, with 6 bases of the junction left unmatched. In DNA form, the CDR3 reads TGTGCCAGCAGTTACGCGGACAGGGCGGGTGAGCAGTTCTTC. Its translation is CASSYADRAGEQFF.

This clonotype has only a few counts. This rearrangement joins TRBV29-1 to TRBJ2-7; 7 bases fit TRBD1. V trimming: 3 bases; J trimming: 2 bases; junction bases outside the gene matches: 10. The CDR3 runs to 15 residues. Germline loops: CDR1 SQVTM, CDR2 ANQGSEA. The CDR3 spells CSVEVAGTAPYEQYV. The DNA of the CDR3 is TGCAGCGTTGAGGTGGCAGGGACAGCCCCCTACGAGCAGTACGTC.

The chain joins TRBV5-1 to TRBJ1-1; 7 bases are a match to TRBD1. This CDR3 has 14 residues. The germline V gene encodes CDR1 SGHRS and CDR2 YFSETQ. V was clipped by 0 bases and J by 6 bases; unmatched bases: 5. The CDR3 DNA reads TGCGCCAGCAGCTTGGCACAGGGGTGGGCTGAAGCTTTCTTT. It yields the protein CASSLAQGWAEAFF.

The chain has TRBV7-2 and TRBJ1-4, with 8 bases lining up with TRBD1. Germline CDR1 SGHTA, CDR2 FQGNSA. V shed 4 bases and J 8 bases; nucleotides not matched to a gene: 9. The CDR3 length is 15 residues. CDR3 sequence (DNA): TGTGCCAGCAGCTACCAGGGGGCATCCGGGGAAAAACTGTTTTTT. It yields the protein CASSYQGASGEKLFF.

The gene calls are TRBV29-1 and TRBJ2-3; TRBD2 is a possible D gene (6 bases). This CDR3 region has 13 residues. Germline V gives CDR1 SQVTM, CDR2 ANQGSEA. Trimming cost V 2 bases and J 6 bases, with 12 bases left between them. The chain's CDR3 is CSVERRGGDTQYF. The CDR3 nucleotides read TGCAGCGTTGAAAGGCGGGGTGGGGATACGCAGTATTTT.

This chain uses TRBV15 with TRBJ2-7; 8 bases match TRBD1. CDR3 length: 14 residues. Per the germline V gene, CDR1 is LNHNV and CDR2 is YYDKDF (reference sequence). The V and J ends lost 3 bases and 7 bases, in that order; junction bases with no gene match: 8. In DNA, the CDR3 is TGTGCCACCAGCAGCCAGGGGGCCGGTCAGGAGCAGTACTTC. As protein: CATSSQGAGQEQYF.

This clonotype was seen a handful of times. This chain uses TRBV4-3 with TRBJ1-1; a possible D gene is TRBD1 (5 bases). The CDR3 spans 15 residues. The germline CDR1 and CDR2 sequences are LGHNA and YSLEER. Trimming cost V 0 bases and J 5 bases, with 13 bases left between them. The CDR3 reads CASSQDWLGGTEAFF. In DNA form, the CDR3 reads TGCGCCAGCAGCCAAGATTGGCTGGGGGGGACTGAAGCTTTCTTT.

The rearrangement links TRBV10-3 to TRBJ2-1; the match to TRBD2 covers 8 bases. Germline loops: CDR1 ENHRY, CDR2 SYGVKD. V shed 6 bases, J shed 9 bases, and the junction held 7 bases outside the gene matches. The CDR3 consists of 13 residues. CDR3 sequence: CAISPRGEPEQFF. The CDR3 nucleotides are TGTGCCATCAGCCCGCGGGGGGAGCCTGAGCAGTTCTTC.

In nucleotides, the CDR3 is TGTGCCAGCAGCCTCGCTAGGGCCAATCAGCCCCAGCATTTT. Its protein is CASSLARANQPQHF. The genes are TRBV7-8 and TRBJ1-5, with no clear D. Trimming removed 5 bases at V and 3 bases at J, with 11 bases between. Germline V gives CDR1 SGHVS, CDR2 FQNEAQ. The CDR3 runs to 14 residues.

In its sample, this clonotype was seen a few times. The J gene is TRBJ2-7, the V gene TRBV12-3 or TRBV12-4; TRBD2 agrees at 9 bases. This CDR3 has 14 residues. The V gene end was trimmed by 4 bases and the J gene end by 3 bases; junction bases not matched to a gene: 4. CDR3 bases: TGTGCCAGCAGTTGGGGGACTAGCAACTACGAGCAGTACTTC. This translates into CASSWGTSNYEQYF.

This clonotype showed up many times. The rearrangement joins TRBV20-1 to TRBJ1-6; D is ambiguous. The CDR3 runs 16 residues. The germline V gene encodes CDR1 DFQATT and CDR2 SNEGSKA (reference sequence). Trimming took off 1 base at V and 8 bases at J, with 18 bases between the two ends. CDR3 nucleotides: TGCAGTGCTAGAGGGATCCAACAAGTCGAGGATTCACCCCTCCACTTT. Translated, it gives CSARGIQQVEDSPLHF.

CDR3 DNA: TGTGCCAGCAGCCAAGATCTGGGTTCCTCTGGAAACACCATATATTTT. This gives the protein CASSQDLGSSGNTIYF. The rearrangement uses TRBV4-2 and TRBJ1-3; D is unclear. The CDR3 totals 16 residues. Germline values: CDR1 LGHNA, CDR2 YNFKEQ. Trimming left V 0 bases short and J 0 bases short, with 9 bases between.

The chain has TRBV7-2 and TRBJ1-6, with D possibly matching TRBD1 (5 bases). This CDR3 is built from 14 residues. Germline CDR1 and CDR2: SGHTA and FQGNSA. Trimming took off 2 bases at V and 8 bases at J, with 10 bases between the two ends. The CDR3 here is CASSLSRGYSPLHF. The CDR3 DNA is TGTGCCAGCAGCTTATCCCGGGGCTATTCACCCCTCCACTTT.

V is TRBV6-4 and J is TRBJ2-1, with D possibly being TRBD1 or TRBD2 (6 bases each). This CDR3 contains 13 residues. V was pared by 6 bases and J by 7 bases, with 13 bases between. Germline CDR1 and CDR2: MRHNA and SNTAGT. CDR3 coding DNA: TGTGCCAGCAGCGACAGGCGGGGAAATGAGCAGTTCTTC. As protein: CASSDRRGNEQFF.

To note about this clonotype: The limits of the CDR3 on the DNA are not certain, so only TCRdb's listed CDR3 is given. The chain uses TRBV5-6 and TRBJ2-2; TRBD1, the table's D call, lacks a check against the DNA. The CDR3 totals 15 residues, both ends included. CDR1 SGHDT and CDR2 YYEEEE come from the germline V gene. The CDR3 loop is CASSFGPGGPGELFF.

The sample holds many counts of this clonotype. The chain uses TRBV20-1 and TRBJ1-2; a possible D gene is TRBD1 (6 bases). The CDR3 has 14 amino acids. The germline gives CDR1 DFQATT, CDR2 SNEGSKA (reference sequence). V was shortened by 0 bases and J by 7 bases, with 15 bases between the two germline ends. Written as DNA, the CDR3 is TGCAGTGCTAGAGATAGGGGGGGGACCGTTGGCTACACCTTC. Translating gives CSARDRGGTVGYTF.

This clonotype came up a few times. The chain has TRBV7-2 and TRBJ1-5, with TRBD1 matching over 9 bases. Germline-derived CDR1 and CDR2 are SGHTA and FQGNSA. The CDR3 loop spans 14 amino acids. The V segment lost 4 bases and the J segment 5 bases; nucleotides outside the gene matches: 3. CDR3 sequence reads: CASSWTGDYQPQHF. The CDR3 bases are TGTGCCAGCAGCTGGACAGGGGATTATCAGCCCCAGCATTTT.

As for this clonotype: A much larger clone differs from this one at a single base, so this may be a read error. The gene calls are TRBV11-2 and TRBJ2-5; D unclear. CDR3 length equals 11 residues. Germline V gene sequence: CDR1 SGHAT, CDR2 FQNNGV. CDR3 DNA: TGTGACAGCAGCCCATGGGAGACCCAGTACTTC. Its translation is CDSSPWETQYF.

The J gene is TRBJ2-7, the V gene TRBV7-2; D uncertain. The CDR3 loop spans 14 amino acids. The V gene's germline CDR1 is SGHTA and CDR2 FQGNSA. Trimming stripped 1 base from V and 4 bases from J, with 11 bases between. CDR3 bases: TGTGCCAGCAGCTTAGGAGCGACGAATTACGAGCAGTACGTC. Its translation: CASSLGATNYEQYV.

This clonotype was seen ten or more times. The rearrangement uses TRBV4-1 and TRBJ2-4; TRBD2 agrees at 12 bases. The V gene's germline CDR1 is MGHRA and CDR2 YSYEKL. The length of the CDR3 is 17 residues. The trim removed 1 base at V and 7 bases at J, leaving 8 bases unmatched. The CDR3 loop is CASSQAIASGGANIQYF. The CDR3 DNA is TGCGCCAGCAGCCAAGCCATCGCTAGCGGGGGGGCGAACATTCAGTACTTC.

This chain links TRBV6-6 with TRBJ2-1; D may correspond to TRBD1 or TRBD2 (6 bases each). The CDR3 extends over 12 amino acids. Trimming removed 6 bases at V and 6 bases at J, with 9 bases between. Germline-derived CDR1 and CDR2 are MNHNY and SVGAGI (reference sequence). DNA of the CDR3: TGTGCCAGCAGAGGGGGGCCCAATGAGCAGTTCTTC. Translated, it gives CASRGGPNEQFF.

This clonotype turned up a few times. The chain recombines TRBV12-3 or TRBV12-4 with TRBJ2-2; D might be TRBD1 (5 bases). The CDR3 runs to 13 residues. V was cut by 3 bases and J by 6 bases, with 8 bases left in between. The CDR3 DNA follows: TGTGCCAGCAGTTTTCAGGGTCCCGGGGAGCTGTTTTTT. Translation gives CASSFQGPGELFF.

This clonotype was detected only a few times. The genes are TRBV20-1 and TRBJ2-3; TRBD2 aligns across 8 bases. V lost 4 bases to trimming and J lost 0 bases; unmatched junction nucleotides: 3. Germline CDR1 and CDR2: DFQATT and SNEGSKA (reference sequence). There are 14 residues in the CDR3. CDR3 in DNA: TGCAGTGCTATATTAGCGGGAAGCACAGATACGCAGTATTTT. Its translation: CSAILAGSTDTQYF.

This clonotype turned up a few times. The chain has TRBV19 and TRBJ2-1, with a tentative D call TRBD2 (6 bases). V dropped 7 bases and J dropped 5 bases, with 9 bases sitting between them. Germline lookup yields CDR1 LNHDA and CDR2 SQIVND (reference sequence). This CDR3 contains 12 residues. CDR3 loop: CASKRGNNEQFF. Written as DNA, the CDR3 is TGTGCCAGTAAACGGGGGAACAATGAGCAGTTCTTC. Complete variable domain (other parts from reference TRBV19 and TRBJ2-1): DGGITQSPKYLFRKEGQNVTLSCEQNLNHDAMYWYRQDPGQGLRLIYYSQIVNDFQKGDIAEGYSVSREKKESFPLTVTSAQKNPTAFYLCASKRGNNEQFFGPGTRLTVL.

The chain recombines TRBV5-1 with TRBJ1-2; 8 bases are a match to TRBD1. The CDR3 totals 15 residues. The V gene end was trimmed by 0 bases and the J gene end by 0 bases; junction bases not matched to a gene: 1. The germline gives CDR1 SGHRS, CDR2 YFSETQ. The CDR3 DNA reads TGCGCCAGCAGCTTGGGGGACAGGACTAACTATGGCTACACCTTC. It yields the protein CASSLGDRTNYGYTF.

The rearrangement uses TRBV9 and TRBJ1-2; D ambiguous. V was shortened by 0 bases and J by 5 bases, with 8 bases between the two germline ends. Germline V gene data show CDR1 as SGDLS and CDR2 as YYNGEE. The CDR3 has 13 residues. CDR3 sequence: CASSVAWGYGYTF. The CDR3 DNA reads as TGTGCCAGCAGCGTAGCGTGGGGTTATGGCTACACCTTC.

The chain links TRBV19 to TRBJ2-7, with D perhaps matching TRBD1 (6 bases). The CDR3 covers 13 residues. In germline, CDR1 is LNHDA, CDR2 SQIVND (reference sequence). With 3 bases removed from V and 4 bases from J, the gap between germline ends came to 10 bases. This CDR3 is CASSMGRGYEQYF. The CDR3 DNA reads TGTGCCAGTAGTATGGGCAGGGGTTACGAGCAGTACTTC.

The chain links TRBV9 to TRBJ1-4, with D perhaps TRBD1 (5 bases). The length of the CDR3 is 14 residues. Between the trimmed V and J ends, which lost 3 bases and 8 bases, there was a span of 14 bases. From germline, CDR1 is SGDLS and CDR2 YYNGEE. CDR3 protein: CASSGPGTQEKLFF. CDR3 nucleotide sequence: TGTGCCAGCAGCGGACCAGGGACTCAAGAAAAACTGTTTTTT.

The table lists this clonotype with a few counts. The DNA of the CDR3 is TGTGCCAGCTCACCGGGGACTAATGAAAAACTGTTTTTT. Protein product: CASSPGTNEKLFF. This chain connects TRBV18 to TRBJ1-4; D is ambiguous. The germline V and J ends were trimmed by 3 bases and 2 bases, with 4 bases remaining between them. The CDR3 contains 13 residues. Germline V lookup: CDR1 KGHSH, CDR2 LQKENI.

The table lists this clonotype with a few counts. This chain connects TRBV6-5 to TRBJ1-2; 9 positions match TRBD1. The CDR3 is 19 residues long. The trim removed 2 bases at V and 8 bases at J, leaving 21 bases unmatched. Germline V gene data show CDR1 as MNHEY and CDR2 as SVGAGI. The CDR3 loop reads CASSYPKTPGQGQWGGYTF. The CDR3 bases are TGTGCCAGCAGTTACCCGAAAACGCCGGGACAGGGACAGTGGGGAGGCTACACCTTC.

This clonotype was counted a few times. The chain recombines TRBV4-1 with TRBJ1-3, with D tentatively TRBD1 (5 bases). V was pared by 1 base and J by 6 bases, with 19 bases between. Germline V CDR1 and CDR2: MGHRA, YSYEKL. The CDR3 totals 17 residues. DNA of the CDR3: TGCGCCAGCAGCCAAGCCGTGTCAGGGCGAAATGTAAACACCATATATTTT. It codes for CASSQAVSGRNVNTIYF.

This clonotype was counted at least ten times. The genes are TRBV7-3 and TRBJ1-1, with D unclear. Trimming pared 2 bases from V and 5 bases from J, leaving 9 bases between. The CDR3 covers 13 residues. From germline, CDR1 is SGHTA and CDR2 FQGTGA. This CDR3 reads CASSLLGDTEAFF. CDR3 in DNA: TGTGCCAGCAGCTTACTAGGTGATACTGAAGCTTTCTTT.